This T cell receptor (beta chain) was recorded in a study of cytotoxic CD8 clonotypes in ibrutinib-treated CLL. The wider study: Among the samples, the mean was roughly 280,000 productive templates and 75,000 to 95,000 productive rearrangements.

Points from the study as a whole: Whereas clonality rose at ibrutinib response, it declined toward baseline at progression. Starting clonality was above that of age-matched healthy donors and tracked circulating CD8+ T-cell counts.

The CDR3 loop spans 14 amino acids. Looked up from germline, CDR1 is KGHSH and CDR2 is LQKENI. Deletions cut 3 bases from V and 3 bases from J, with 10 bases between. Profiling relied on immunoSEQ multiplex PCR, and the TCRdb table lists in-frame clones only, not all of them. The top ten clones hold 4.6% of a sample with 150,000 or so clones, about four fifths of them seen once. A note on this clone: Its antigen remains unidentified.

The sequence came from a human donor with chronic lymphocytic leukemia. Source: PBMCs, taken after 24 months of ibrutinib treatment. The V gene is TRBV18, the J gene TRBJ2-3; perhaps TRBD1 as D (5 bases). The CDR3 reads CASSPQGRTDTQYF. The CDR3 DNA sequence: TGTGCCAGCTCACCGCAGGGCAGGACAGATACGCAGTATTTT.